This paragraph covers one T cell receptor beta chain sequence. These data are taken from a study of OX40 agonist ivuxolimab in advanced cancers. The V gene's germline CDR1 is SGHNT and CDR2 YYREEE (reference sequence). The CDR3 is made up of 14 amino acids. V lost 8 bases and J 4 bases, leaving 15 bases between the germline ends. Clones were read by immunoSEQ multiplex PCR, and TCRdb kept only the in-frame ones, dropping some. Seen here are some 90,000 clones, more than 75% observed once, and the top ten hold about 4%. The TCR was taken from an adult with an advanced solid tumor such as melanoma, head and neck, liver or kidney cancer. The chain recombines TRBV5-4 with TRBJ1-4, with a tentative D call TRBD1 (5 bases). This sample comprised CD4+ or CD8+ T cells sorted from blood, obtained in a trial of the OX40 agonist ivuxolimab. The CDR3 region has the DNA TGTGCCAGTCGACAGTCCCTCCATAATGAAAAACTGTTTTTT. Residues: CASRQSLHNEKLFF.